This T cell receptor beta chain was sequenced in a study of CD8+CD57+ T cells in acquired aplastic anemia. TCR beta VDJ and CDR3 profiling used genomic DNA as template. TCRdb called the reads again in MiXCR, with one record for every CDR3 protein. The data hold about 400,000 distinct CDR3 sequences, with roughly 64% observed a single time. The CDR3 is made up of 17 amino acids. Trimming shortened V by 4 bases and J by 3 bases, and 16 bases separated the two germline ends. The germline V gene encodes CDR1 KGHSY and CDR2 FQNENV. This clonotype was picked up one time. The receptor comes from a human donor in good health, serving as a control. Sequenced sample: sorted CD4+, CD8+, or CD8+CD57+ T cells (not recorded which) from PBMCs. J is TRBJ2-6 and V is TRBV16; D call uncertain. CDR3 amino acids: CASSLDLEFYGANVLTF. CDR3 in DNA: TGTGCCAGCAGCCTAGATCTTGAATTCTATGGGGCCAACGTCCTGACTTTC.